The 2 T cell receptor beta chains given below trace back to one sample, sequenced in a study of metastatic and nonmetastatic thyroid tumors. From the PCR reads, TCRdb re-called clones with MiXCR. Of 30,000 to 45,000 clones listed, roughly a quarter are singletons. Patients underwent thyroid surgery, and none had received any treatment before it. Sequencing was carried out using blood. The receptor set was obtained from a female donor with papillary thyroid cancer or a benign thyroid nodule (not recorded which). Some clones in this sample may be carry-over from other donors' samples.

This clone has a count of ten or more. The chain uses TRBV3-1 and TRBJ1-3; weak D call: TRBD1 (5 bases). Germline V gene sequence: CDR1 LGHDT, CDR2 YNNKEL (reference sequence). With 2 bases removed from V and 0 bases from J, the gap between germline ends came to 14 bases. CDR3 length equals 17 residues. This chain's CDR3 is CASSQIFRVGSGNTIYF. The CDR3 DNA reads TGTGCCAGCAGCCAAATTTTCAGGGTGGGCTCTGGAAACACCATATATTTT.

This sequence joins TRBV2 and TRBJ2-7; TRBD2 matches at 8 bases. The CDR3 is made up of 15 amino acids. CDR1 and CDR2 from the germline V gene are SNHLY and FYNNEI. V shed 6 bases and J 1 base; nucleotides not matched to a gene: 8. The chain's CDR3 is CASRLTSGGSYEQYF. Written as DNA, the CDR3 is TGTGCCAGCAGACTAACTAGCGGAGGATCCTACGAGCAGTACTTC.